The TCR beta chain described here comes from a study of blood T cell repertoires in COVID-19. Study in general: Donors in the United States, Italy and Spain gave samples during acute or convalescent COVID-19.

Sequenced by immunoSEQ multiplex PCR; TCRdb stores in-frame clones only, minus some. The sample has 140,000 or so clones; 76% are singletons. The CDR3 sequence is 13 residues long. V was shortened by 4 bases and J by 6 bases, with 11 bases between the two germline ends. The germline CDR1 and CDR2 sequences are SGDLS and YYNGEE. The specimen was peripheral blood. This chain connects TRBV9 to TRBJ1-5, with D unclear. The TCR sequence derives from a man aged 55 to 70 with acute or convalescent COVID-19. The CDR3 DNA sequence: TGTGCCAGCAGCTCTAGTCCCGGTCAGCCCCAGCATTTT. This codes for CASSSSPGQPQHF.